The rows below give T cell receptor beta chains drawn from one sample of a study of cytomegalovirus exposure and HLA in healthy donors. Produced via immunoSEQ multiplex PCR; TCRdb's table is partial and in-frame only. Of about 160,000 clones in the sample, approximately 81% were seen once. Material for sequencing was PBMCs. The receptors derive from a man aged 18 to 35 in good health and CMV-seronegative. Both conserved end residues are part of each CDR3. The D gene is left open where the match is weak. Clone size is not always given. Where it is, it says once, few, many or a class for expanded clones.

CDR3 length	V gene	D gene	J gene	clone size	CDR3 protein	CDR3 DNA
11	TRBV5-5	-	TRBJ2-3	once	CASSTRDTQYF	TGTGCCAGCAGCACCAGAGATACGCAGTATTTT
16	TRBV18	TRBD2	TRBJ2-3	-	CASSPGLAGGTDTQYF	TGTGCCAGCTCACCGGGACTAGCGGGAGGCACAGATACGCAGTATTTT
11	TRBV4-3	-	TRBJ1-2	-	CASSPGDGYTF	TGCGCCAGCAGCCCGGGGGATGGCTACACCTTC
14	TRBV2	-	TRBJ2-2	-	CASSTETNTGELFF	TGTGCCAGCAGCACAGAAACAAACACCGGGGAGCTGTTTTTT
17	TRBV5-4	TRBD1	TRBJ2-4	-	CASSTGQGARAKNIQYF	TGTGCCAGCAGCACCGGACAGGGGGCGAGGGCCAAAAACATTCAGTACTTC
14	TRBV10-3	-	TRBJ1-1	-	CATGEGVRDTEAFF	TGTGCCACCGGGGAGGGGGTGAGAGACACTGAAGCTTTCTTT
15	TRBV1	-	TRBJ2-1	-	CTSSQSAGGDNEQFF	TGCACCAGCAGCCAATCAGCGGGGGGAGACAATGAGCAGTTCTTC
15	TRBV2	-	TRBJ2-3	-	CASSEGGPSTDTQYF	TGTGCCAGCAGTGAAGGGGGGCCGAGCACAGATACGCAGTATTTT
14	TRBV7-9	TRBD2	TRBJ2-7	-	CASSPAGGLYEQYF	TGTGCCAGCAGCCCAGCGGGGGGACTCTACGAGCAGTACTTC
15	TRBV9	-	TRBJ1-2	-	CASSIRDSTNYGYTF	TGTGCCAGCAGCATTCGGGACTCCACCAACTATGGCTACACCTTC
13	TRBV10-3	-	TRBJ1-1	once	CAISQGSNTEAFF	TGTGCCATCAGTCAGGGTTCTAACACTGAAGCTTTCTTT
13	TRBV5-1	-	TRBJ1-1	-	CASSLGRNTEAFF	TGCGCCAGCAGCTTGGGTCGGAACACTGAAGCTTTCTTT
17	TRBV28	TRBD2	TRBJ2-3	-	CASSPGTSGFRPDTQYF	TGTGCCAGCAGTCCCGGGACTAGCGGTTTTAGGCCAGATACGCAGTATTTT
17	TRBV7-9	-	TRBJ1-5	few	CASSAPRTDAGNQPQHF	TGTGCCAGCAGCGCCCCCCGGACAGACGCGGGCAATCAGCCCCAGCATTTT
16	TRBV5-1	-	TRBJ2-2	-	CASSLGLAINTGELFF	TGCGCCAGCAGCTTGGGGCTAGCGATAAACACCGGGGAGCTGTTTTTT
12	TRBV19	TRBD2	TRBJ2-1	-	CASKAGGNEQFF	TGTGCCAGTAAAGCGGGAGGTAATGAGCAGTTCTTC
13	TRBV6-1	-	TRBJ1-2	-	CASSPRTAMGYTF	TGTGCCAGCAGTCCACGGACAGCTATGGGCTACACCTTC
14	TRBV7-8	-	TRBJ2-1	-	CASSFSPGYNEQFF	TGTGCCAGCAGCTTCTCTCCAGGGTACAATGAGCAGTTCTTC
13	TRBV10-1	TRBD1	TRBJ2-7	-	CASSGDRVCEQYF	TGCGCCAGCAGTGGGGACAGGGTATGCGAGCAGTACTTC
13	TRBV29-1	-	TRBJ1-2	-	CSAVQSPREGYTF	TGCAGCGCAGTCCAGTCTCCCAGGGAAGGCTACACCTTC
16	TRBV28	-	TRBJ1-5	-	CASSGAGEGSLSPQHF	TGTGCCAGCAGCGGCGCGGGGGAAGGCTCTCTTTCACCCCAGCATTTT
15	TRBV6-5	-	TRBJ2-3	-	CASSYSVGGGDTQYF	TGTGCCAGCAGTTACTCGGTGGGTGGGGGGGATACGCAGTATTTT
16	TRBV4-3	-	TRBJ1-1	-	CASSQARRLQGTEAFF	TGCGCCAGCAGCCAAGCCCGACGGCTCCAGGGCACTGAAGCTTTCTTT
13	TRBV29-1	-	TRBJ1-1	-	CSVPTGMNTEAFF	TGCAGCGTTCCCACGGGGATGAACACTGAAGCTTTCTTT